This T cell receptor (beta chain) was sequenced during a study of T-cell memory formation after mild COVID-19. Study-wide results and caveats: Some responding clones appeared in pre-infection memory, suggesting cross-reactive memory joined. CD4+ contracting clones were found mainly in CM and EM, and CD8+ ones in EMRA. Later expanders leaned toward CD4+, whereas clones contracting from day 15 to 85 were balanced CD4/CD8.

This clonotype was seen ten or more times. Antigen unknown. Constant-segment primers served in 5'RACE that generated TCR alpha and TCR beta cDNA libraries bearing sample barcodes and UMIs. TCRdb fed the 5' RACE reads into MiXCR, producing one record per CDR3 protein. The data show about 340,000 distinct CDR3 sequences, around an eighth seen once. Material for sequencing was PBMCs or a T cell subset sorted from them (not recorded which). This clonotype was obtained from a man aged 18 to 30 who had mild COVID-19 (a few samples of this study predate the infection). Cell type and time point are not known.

As DNA, the CDR3 is TGTGCCAGCAGCTTAGCGGTAGGGCAAGAGACCCAGTACTTC. Its translation: CASSLAVGQETQYF. This chain links TRBV7-6 with TRBJ2-5; no firm D call. This CDR3 is 14 amino acids long. From germline, CDR1 is SGHVS and CDR2 FNYEAQ. Trimming removed 0 bases at V and 2 bases at J, with 7 bases between.